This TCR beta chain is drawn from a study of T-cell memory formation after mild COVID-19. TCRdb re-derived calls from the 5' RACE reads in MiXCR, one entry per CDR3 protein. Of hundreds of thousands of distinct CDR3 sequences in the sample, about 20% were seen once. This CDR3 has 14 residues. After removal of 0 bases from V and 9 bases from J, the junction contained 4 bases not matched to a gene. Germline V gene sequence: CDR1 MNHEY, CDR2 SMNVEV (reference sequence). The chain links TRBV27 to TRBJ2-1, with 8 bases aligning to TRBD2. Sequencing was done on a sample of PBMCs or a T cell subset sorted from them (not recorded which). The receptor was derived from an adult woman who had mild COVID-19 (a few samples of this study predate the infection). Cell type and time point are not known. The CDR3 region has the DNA TGTGCCAGCAGTTTATCCCGGACTAGCCCTGAGCAGTTCTTC. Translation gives CASSLSRTSPEQFF.